This entry lists 18 T cell receptor beta chains sequenced from one sample in a study of T cells after posttransplantation cyclophosphamide. Sequencing was performed with immunoSEQ multiplex PCR; in TCRdb, only in-frame clones are kept and a portion is missing. This sample carries tens of thousands of clones, around 94% of them seen once, and the ten largest clones take less than 3.5%. Material for sequencing was PBMCs. The receptors come from a woman aged 45-60 years in good health and a related stem cell transplant donor.

The chain links TRBV10-3 to TRBJ1-1, with TRBD1 matching 9 bases. The germline CDR1 and CDR2 sequences are ENHRY and SYGVKD. With V trimmed by 11 bases and J by 1 base, 8 bases remained unmatched. The CDR3 extends over 14 amino acids. CDR3 sequence (DNA): TGTGCCGTTCAGACAGGGGGAACGAACACTGAAGCTTTCTTT. It yields the protein CAVQTGGTNTEAFF.

The chain uses TRBV2 and TRBJ1-5, with TRBD1 as a possible D gene (5 bases). This CDR3 has 14 amino acids. V was clipped by 1 base and J by 5 bases, with 9 bases between them. Per germline, CDR1 SNHLY and CDR2 FYNNEI. CDR3 nucleotide sequence: TGTGCCAGCAGTGAAGGCAGGGACTATCAGCCCCAGCATTTT. Its protein product is CASSEGRDYQPQHF. Full variable domain (rest looked up from reference TRBV2 and TRBJ1-5): EPEVTQTPSHQVTQMGQEVILRCVPISNHLYFYWYRQILGQKVEFLVSFYNNEISEKSEIFDDQFSVERPDGSNFTLKIRSTKLEDSAMYFCASSEGRDYQPQHFGDGTRLSIL.

The chain combines TRBV18 with TRBJ1-3; no firm D call. The V and J ends lost 2 bases and 2 bases respectively, with 4 bases between them. The CDR3 is made up of 13 amino acids. Germline loops: CDR1 KGHSH, CDR2 LQKENI. CDR3 in amino acids: CASSPGTGNTIYF. For the CDR3, the DNA is TGTGCCAGCTCACCAGGCACTGGAAACACCATATATTTT.

The rearrangement uses TRBV5-4 and TRBJ1-2; TRBD1 matches at 9 bases. Germline values: CDR1 SGHNT, CDR2 YYREEE (reference sequence). The CDR3 is 17 amino acids. With 4 bases clipped from V and 0 bases from J, the junction kept 10 bases outside the gene matches. The CDR3 nucleotides read TGTGCCAGCAGCCCCGGGACAGGGCTCCAAGCTAACTATGGCTACACCTTC. It encodes CASSPGTGLQANYGYTF. Drawing the rest from reference TRBV5-4 and TRBJ1-2, the complete variable domain is ETGVTQSPTHLIKTRGQQVTLRCSSQSGHNTVSWYQQALGQGPQFIFQYYREEENGRGNFPPRFSGLQFPNYSSELNVNALELDDSALYLCASSPGTGLQANYGYTFGSGTRLTVV.

CDR3 loop: CASTSLTSGGQETQYF. The CDR3 nucleotides are TGCGCCAGCACCTCTTTAACTAGCGGGGGACAAGAGACCCAGTACTTC. The chain joins TRBV5-1 to TRBJ2-5; 11 bases map to TRBD2. CDR1 is SGHRS and CDR2 is YFSETQ in the germline V gene. The CDR3 has 16 amino acids. J lost 2 bases, V lost 6 bases, and 9 bases had no gene match.

J is TRBJ2-5 and V is TRBV6-5; maybe TRBD2 (6 bases). The germline V gene encodes CDR1 MNHEY and CDR2 SVGAGI. Deletions cut 4 bases from V and 6 bases from J, with 12 bases between. This CDR3 is built from 13 residues. The CDR3 sequence is CASSLDGGKTQYF. DNA of the CDR3: TGTGCCAGCAGTTTAGACGGGGGAAAGACCCAGTACTTC.

V usage is TRBV6-1 and J usage is TRBJ1-4, with 9 bases identical to TRBD1. J gave up 4 bases and V 4 bases, and 4 bases lay outside the gene matches. The CDR3 has 15 residues. Germline V lookup: CDR1 MNHNS, CDR2 SASEGT. CDR3 bases: TGTGCCAGCAGTGGGGACAGGGCTGTTAATGAAAAACTGTTTTTT. Its translation is CASSGDRAVNEKLFF.

The CDR3 here is CASSQDGSSPWYTQYF. The CDR3 nucleotides read TGTGCCAGCAGCCAAGACGGTAGCTCCCCCTGGTATACGCAGTATTTT. The chain recombines TRBV14 with TRBJ2-3; D call uncertain. V lost 0 bases and J 7 bases, leaving 17 bases between the germline ends. Germline assignment: CDR1 SGHDN and CDR2 FVKESK. The CDR3 has 16 amino acids. The entire variable domain, with the rest obtained from reference TRBV14 and TRBJ2-3, is as follows: EAGVTQFPSHSVIEKGQTVTLRCDPISGHDNLYWYRRVMGKEIKFLLHFVKESKQDESGMPNNRFLAERTGGTYSTLKVQPAELEDSGVYFCASSQDGSSPWYTQYFGPGTRLTVL.

The genes are TRBV5-1 and TRBJ1-3, with 7 bases that match TRBD1. The CDR3 is 16 residues long. With V trimmed by 4 bases and J by 0 bases, 7 bases remained unmatched. The germline V gene encodes CDR1 SGHRS and CDR2 YFSETQ. The CDR3 loop is CASSPGQDPSGNTIYF. CDR3 nucleotide sequence: TGCGCCAGCAGCCCAGGACAGGATCCCTCTGGAAACACCATATATTTT.

J is TRBJ1-5 and V is TRBV6-6; the match to TRBD1 covers 9 bases. The length of the CDR3 is 15 residues. Germline V gives CDR1 MNHNY, CDR2 SVGAGI (reference sequence). Trimming took 7 bases from V and 6 from J; bases not matched to a gene: 10. This CDR3 is CASNPPGQGSQPQHF. CDR3 bases: TGTGCCAGCAACCCCCCGGGACAGGGCTCTCAGCCCCAGCATTTT.

This chain uses TRBV7-6 with TRBJ2-7, with 8 bases fitting TRBD1. This CDR3 has 13 amino acids. The germline gives CDR1 SGHVS, CDR2 FNYEAQ. Trimming cost V 11 bases and J 0 bases; bases outside gene matches: 6. For the CDR3, the DNA is TGTGCCGTAGGACAGGGTGACTCCTACGAGCAGTACTTC. Amino acids: CAVGQGDSYEQYF.

The V gene is TRBV19, the J gene TRBJ2-2, with D perhaps matching TRBD2 (7 bases). The CDR3 spans 15 residues. V was cut by 2 bases and J by 1 base, with 8 bases left in between. The germline V gene encodes CDR1 LNHDA and CDR2 SQIVND (reference sequence). The CDR3 is CASSIRGGNTGELFF. CDR3 coding DNA: TGTGCCAGTAGTATAAGGGGGGGGAACACCGGGGAGCTGTTTTTT.

The chain has TRBV7-9 and TRBJ2-3; 9 bases fit TRBD2. Losses at the gene ends were 3 bases for V and 0 bases for J; bases not matched to a gene: 4. Germline values: CDR1 SEHNR, CDR2 FQNEAQ (reference sequence). CDR3 length: 16 residues. In nucleotides, the CDR3 is TGTGCCAGCAGCTTTCTAGCGGGACTAAGCACAGATACGCAGTATTTT. The encoded protein is CASSFLAGLSTDTQYF.

This chain joins TRBV4-1 and TRBJ2-2; D not certain. Germline V lookup: CDR1 MGHRA, CDR2 YSYEKL. CDR3 length: 16 amino acids. The V end lost 0 bases, the J end lost 0 bases, and 8 bases lay between the germline ends. Here the CDR3 DNA reads TGCGCCAGCAGCCAAGAAGGCGGTCCGAACACCGGGGAGCTGTTTTTT. Protein product: CASSQEGGPNTGELFF.

J is TRBJ2-5 and V is TRBV10-1; D gene uncertain. The ends were cut back, 3 bases at V and 1 base at J, with 6 bases in the middle. The CDR3 runs 13 residues. CDR1 is WNHNN and CDR2 is SYGVQD in the germline V gene (reference sequence). The DNA for the CDR3 is TGCGCCAGCAGTGACCCCGTCCAAGAGACCCAGTACTTC. Its translation: CASSDPVQETQYF.

This clone was seen just once. The chain combines TRBV25-1 with TRBJ2-5; 7 bases align to TRBD2. CDR3 length equals 15 residues. The ends lost 4 bases at V and 1 base at J; junction bases unmatched: 6. Germline V gene data show CDR1 as MGHDK and CDR2 as SYGVNS. CDR3 DNA sequence: TGTGCCAGCAGTGGTCCTACGGGAGGCCAAGAGACCCAGTACTTC. This translates into CASSGPTGGQETQYF.

The chain recombines TRBV5-1 with TRBJ2-5; D is uncertain. Trimming left V 0 bases short and J 0 bases short, with 6 bases between. This CDR3 is built from 14 residues. The germline V gene encodes CDR1 SGHRS and CDR2 YFSETQ. CDR3 loop: CASSLEAYQETQYF. CDR3 DNA: TGCGCCAGCAGCTTGGAAGCGTACCAAGAGACCCAGTACTTC.

This clone has just a few counts. CDR3 nucleotide sequence: TGTGCCAGCAGTTTTCTGAGAAATGAAAAACTGTTTTTT. Translating it yields CASSFLRNEKLFF. The chain links TRBV28 to TRBJ1-4; D is ambiguous. Germline lookup yields CDR1 MDHEN and CDR2 SYDVKM. With 3 bases removed from V and 5 bases from J, the gap between germline ends came to 7 bases. The CDR3 has 13 amino acids.